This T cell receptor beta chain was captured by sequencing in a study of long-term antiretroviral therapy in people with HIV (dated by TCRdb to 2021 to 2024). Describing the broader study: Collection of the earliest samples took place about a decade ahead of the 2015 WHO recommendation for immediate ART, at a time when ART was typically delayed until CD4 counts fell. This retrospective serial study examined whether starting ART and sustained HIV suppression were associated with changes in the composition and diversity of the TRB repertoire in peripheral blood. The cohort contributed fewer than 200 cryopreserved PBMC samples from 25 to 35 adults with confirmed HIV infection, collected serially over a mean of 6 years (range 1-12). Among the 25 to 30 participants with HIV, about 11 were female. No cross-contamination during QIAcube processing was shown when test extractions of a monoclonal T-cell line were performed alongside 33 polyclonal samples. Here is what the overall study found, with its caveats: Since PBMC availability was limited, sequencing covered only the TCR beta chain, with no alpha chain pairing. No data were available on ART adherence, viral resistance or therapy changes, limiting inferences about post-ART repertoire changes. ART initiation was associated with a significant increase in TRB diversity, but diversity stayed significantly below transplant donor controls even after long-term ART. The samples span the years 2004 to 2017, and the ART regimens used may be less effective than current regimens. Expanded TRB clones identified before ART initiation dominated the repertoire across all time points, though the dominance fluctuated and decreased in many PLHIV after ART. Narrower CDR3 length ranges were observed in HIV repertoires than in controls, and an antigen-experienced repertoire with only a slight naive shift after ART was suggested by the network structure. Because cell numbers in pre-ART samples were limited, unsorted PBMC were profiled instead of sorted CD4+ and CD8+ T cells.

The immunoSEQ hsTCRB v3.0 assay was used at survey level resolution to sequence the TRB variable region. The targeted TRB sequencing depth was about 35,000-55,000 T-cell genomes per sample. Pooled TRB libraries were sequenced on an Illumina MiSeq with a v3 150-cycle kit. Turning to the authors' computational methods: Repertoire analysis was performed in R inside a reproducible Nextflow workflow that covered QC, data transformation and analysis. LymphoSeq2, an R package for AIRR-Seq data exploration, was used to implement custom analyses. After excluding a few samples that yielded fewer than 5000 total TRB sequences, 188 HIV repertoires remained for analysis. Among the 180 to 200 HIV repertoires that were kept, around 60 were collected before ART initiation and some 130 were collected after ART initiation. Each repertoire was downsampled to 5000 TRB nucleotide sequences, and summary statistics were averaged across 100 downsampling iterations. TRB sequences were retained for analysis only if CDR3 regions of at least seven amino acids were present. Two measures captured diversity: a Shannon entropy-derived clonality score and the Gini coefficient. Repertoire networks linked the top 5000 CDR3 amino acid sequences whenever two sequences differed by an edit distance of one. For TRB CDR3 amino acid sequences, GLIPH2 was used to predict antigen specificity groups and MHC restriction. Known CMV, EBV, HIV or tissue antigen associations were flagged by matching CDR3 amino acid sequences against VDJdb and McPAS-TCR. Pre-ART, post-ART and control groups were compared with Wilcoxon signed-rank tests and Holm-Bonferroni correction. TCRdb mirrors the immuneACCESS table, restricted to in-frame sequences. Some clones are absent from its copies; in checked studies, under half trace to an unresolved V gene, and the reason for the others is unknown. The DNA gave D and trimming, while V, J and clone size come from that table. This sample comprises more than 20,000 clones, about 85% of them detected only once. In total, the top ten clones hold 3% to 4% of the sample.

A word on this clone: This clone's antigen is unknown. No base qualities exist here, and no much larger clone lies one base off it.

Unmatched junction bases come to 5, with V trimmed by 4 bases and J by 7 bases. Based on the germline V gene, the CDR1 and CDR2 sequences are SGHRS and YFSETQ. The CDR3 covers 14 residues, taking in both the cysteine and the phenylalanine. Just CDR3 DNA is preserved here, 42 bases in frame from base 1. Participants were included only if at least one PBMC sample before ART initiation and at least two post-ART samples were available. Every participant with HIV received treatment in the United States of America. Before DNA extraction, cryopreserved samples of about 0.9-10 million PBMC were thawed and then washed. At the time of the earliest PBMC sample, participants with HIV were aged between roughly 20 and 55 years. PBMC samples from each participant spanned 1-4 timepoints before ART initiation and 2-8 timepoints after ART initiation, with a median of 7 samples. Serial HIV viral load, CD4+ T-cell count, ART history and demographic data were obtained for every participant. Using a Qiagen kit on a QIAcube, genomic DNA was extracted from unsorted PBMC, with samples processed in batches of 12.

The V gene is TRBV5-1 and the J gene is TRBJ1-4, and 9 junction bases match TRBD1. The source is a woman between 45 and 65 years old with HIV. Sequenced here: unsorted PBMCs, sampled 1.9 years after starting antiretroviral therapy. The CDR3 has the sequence CASSVGTGREKLFF. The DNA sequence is TGCGCCAGCAGCGTAGGGACAGGGCGTGAAAAACTGTTTTTT. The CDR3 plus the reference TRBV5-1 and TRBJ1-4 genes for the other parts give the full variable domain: KAGVTQTPRYLIKTRGQQVTLSCSPISGHRSVSWYQQTPGQGLQFLFEYFSETQRNKGNFPGRFSGRQFSNSRSEMNVSTLELGDSALYLCASSVGTGREKLFFGSGTQLSVL.